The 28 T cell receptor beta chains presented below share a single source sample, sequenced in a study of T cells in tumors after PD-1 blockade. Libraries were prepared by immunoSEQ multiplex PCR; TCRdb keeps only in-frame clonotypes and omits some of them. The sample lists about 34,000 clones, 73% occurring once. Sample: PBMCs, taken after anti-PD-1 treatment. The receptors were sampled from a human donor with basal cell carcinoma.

CDR3 nucleotides: TGTGCCAGCAGCTTCGGCTATGGCTACACCTTC. This sequence encodes CASSFGYGYTF. The rearrangement uses TRBV7-9 and TRBJ1-2; the D is unclear. CDR1 is SEHNR, CDR2 FQNEAQ, per germline (reference sequence). V was shortened by 3 bases and J by 4 bases, with 3 bases between the two germline ends. The CDR3 is 11 residues long.

DNA for the CDR3: TGTGCCAGCAGCGTGGGGGGGCTGGACGAGCAGTACTTC. Protein sequence: CASSVGGLDEQYF. The chain carries TRBV9 and TRBJ2-7; D might be TRBD2 (7 bases). V shed 2 bases and J shed 5 bases, with 11 bases lying between them. Germline V lookup: CDR1 SGDLS, CDR2 YYNGEE. CDR3 length: 13 amino acids.

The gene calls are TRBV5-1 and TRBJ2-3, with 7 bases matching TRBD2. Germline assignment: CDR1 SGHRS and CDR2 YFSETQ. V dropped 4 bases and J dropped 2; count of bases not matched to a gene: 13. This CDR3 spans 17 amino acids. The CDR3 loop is CASSPWSPGLSTDTQYF. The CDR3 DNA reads TGCGCCAGCAGCCCCTGGTCACCGGGACTATCCACAGATACGCAGTATTTT. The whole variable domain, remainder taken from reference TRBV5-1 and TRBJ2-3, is KAGVTQTPRYLIKTRGQQVTLSCSPISGHRSVSWYQQTPGQGLQFLFEYFSETQRNKGNFPGRFSGRQFSNSRSEMNVSTLELGDSALYLCASSPWSPGLSTDTQYFGPGTRLTVL.

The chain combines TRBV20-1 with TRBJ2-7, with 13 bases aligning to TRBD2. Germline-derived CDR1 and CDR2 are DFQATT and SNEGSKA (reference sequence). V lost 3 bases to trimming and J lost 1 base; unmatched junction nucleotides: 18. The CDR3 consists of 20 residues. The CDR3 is CSASRTLGLAGDLGSYEQYF. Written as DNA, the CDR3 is TGCAGTGCTAGTAGGACCCTTGGACTAGCGGGAGATTTGGGGTCCTACGAGCAGTACTTC.

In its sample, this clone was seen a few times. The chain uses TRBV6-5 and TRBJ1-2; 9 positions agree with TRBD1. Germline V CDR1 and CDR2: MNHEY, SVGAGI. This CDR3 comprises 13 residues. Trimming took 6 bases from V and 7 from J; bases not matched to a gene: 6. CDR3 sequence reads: CASRSTGGFGYTF. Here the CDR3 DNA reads TGTGCCAGCAGGAGTACAGGGGGCTTTGGCTACACCTTC.

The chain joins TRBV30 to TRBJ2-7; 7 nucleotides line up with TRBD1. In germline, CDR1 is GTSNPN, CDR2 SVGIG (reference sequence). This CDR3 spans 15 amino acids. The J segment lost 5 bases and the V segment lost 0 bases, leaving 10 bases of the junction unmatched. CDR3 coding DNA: TGTGCCTGGAGTGTCGGGGCAGGGGGTGCGGACGAGCAGTACTTC. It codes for CAWSVGAGGADEQYF.

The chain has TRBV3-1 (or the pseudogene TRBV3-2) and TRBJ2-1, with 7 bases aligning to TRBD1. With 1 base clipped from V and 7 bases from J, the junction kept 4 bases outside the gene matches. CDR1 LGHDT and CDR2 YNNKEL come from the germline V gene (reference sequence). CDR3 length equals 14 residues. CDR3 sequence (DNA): TGTGCCAGCAGCCAAGGGGGGACAGCAAATGAGCAGTTCTTC. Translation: CASSQGGTANEQFF.

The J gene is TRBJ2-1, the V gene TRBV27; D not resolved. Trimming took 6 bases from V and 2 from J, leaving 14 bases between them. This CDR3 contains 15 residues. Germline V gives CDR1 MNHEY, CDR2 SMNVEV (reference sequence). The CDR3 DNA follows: TGTGCCAGCAGAACAAGGTGGACGACCTACAATGAGCAGTTCTTC. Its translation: CASRTRWTTYNEQFF.

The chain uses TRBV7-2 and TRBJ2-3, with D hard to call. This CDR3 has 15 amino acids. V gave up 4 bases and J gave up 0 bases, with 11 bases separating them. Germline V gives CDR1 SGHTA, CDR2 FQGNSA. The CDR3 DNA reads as TGTGCCAGCAGCTCCACTGCCCGGAGCACAGATACGCAGTATTTT. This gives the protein CASSSTARSTDTQYF.

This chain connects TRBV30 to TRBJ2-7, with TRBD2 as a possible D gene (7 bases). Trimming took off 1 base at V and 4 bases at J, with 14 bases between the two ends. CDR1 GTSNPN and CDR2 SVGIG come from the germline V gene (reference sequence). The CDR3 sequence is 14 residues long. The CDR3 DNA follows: TGTGCCTGGAGTGGTACGGGGGGCAAATACGAGCAGTACTTC. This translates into CAWSGTGGKYEQYF.

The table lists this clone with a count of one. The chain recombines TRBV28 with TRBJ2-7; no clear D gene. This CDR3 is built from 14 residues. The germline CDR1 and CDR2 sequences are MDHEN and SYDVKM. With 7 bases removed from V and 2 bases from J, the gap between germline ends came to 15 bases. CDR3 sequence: CASTPDRYAYEQYF. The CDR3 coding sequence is TGTGCCAGCACCCCCGACCGATATGCCTACGAGCAGTACTTC.

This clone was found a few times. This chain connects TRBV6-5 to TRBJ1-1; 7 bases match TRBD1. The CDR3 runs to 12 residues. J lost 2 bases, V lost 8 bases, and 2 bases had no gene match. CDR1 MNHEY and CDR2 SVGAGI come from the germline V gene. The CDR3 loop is CASGGGNTEAFF. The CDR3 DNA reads TGTGCCAGCGGAGGGGGCAACACTGAAGCTTTCTTT.

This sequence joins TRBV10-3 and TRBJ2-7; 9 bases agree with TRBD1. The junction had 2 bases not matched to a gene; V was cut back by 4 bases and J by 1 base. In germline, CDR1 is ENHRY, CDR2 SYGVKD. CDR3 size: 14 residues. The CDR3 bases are TGTGCCATCAGTGCGGACAGGGGTTCCTACGAGCAGTACTTC. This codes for CAISADRGSYEQYF.

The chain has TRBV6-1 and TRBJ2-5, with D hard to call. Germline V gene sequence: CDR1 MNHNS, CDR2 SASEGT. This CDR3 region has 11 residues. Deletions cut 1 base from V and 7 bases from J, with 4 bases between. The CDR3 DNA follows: TGTGCCAGCAGTGAAGAGGGGACCCAGTACTTC. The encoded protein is CASSEEGTQYF.

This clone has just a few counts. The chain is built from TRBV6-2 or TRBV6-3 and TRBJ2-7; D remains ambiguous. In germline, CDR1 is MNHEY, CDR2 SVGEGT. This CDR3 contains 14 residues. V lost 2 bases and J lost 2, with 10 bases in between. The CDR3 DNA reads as TGTGCCAGCAGTTACCCGTCTCCTCCCTACGAGCAGTACTTC. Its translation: CASSYPSPPYEQYF.

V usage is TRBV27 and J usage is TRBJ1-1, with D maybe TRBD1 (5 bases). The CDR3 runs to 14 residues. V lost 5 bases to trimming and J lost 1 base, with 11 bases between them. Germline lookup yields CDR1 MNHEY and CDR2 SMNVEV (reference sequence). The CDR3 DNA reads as TGTGCCAGCAGTGCAAGGGGTTGGAACACTGAAGCTTTCTTT. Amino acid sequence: CASSARGWNTEAFF.

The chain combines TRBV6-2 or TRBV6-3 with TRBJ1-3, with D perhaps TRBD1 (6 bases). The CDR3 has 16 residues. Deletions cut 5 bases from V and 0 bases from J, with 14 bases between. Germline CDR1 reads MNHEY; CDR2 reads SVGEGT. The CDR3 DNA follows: TGTGCCAGCAGTGACAACAGGGTCAGCTCTGGAAACACCATATATTTT. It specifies CASSDNRVSSGNTIYF.

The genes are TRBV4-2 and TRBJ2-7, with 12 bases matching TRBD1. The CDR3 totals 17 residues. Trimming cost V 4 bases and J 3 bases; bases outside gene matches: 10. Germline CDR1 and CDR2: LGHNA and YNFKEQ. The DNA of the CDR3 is TGTGCCAGCAGCCCTTCTGGGACAGGGGGCGCATTCTACGAGCAGTACTTC. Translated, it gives CASSPSGTGGAFYEQYF.

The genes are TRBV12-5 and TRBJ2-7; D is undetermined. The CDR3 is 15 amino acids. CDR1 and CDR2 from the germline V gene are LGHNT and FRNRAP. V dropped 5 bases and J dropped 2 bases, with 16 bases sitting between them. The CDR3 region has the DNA TGTGCTAGTGGTCCGACCGGGCTTCGAACCTACGAGCAGTACTTC. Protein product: CASGPTGLRTYEQYF.

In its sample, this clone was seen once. CDR3 coding DNA: TGTGCCAGCAGCCGTCAAACCGGGATAGAGGTACACGAGCAGTACTTC. Translating gives CASSRQTGIEVHEQYF. J is TRBJ2-7 and V is TRBV5-6, with D maybe TRBD2 (5 bases). Germline CDR1 and CDR2: SGHDT and YYEEEE. The length of the CDR3 is 16 residues. V was trimmed by 4 bases and J by 5 bases, leaving 22 bases between them.

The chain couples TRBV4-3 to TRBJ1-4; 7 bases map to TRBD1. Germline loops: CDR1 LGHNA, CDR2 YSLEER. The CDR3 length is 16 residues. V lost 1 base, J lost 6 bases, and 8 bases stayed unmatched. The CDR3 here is CASSQGATGSDEKLFF. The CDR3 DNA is TGCGCCAGCAGCCAAGGGGCGACAGGGTCGGATGAAAAACTGTTTTTT.

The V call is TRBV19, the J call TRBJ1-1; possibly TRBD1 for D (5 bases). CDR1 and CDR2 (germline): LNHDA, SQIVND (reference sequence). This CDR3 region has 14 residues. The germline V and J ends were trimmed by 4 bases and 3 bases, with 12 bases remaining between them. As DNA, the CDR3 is TGTGCCAGTAGTACCGACACCAGGGACACTGAAGCTTTCTTT. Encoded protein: CASSTDTRDTEAFF.

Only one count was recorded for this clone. CDR3 DNA sequence: TGTGCCAGCAGCTTAGTGGGTGGGGGACTAGCTAACTACTACAATGAGCAGTTCTTC. It translates to CASSLVGGGLANYYNEQFF. The chain joins TRBV7-2 to TRBJ2-1; 9 bases match TRBD2. CDR3 length equals 19 residues. The germline V gene has CDR1 SGHTA and CDR2 FQGNSA. V shed 1 base, J shed 3 bases, and the junction held 13 bases outside the gene matches.

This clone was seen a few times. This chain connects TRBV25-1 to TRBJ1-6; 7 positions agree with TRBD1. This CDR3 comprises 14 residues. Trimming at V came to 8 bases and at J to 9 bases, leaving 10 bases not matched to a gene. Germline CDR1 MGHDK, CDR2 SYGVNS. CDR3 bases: TGTGCCAGCGAACAAACAGGGGAAGGTTCACCCCTCCACTTT. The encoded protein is CASEQTGEGSPLHF.

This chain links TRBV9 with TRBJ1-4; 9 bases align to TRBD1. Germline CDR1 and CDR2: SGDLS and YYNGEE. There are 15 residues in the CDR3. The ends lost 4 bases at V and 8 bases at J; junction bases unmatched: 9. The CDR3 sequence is CASSPHRGLGEKLFF. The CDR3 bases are TGTGCCAGCAGCCCTCACAGGGGGCTTGGGGAAAAACTGTTTTTT.

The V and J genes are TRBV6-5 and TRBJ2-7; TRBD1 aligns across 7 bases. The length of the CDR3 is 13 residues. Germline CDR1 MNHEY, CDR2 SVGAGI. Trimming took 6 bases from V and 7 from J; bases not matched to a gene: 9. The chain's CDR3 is CASSLRTGREQYF. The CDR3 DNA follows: TGTGCCAGCAGCCTCAGGACAGGTCGAGAGCAGTACTTC.

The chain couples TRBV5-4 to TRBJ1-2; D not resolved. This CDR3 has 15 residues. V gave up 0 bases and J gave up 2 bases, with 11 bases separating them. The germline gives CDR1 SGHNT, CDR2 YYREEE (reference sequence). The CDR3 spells CASSLEAGRNYGYTF. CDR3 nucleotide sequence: TGTGCCAGCAGCTTGGAGGCGGGGAGAAACTATGGCTACACCTTC.

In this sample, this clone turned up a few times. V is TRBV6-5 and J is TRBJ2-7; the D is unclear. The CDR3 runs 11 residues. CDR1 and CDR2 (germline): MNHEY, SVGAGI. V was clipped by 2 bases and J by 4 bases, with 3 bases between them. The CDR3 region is CASSYMYEQYF. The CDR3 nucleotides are TGTGCCAGCAGTTACATGTACGAGCAGTACTTC.